This T cell receptor beta chain originates from a study of human T cells and chemical hapten exposure. Overall study context: Small pooled library volume differences mainly caused per-sample TCR yield variation.

TCRdb reprocessed the RACE reads via MiXCR and lists one record per CDR3 protein. The sample lists about 100,000 distinct CDR3 sequences; over 9.5% were seen once. This clonotype has ten or more counts. The CDR3 runs 14 residues. V lost 10 bases and J lost 4, with 16 bases in between. Germline lookup yields CDR1 MDHEN and CDR2 SYDVKM. This sample's time point: patch test 2, 6 weeks after DPC sensitization. This sample's treatment: therapeutic diphenylcyclopropenone sensitization with weekly scalp DPC. Total RNA was extracted from unfractionated whole blood. The TCR sequence derives from a woman aged 40 to 55 with alopecia areata. Some clones in this sample may be carry-over from other donors' samples. V and J are TRBV28 and TRBJ2-2, with a weak D call TRBD2 (6 bases). The source material was whole blood, sampled in connection with sensitization to the hapten diphenylcyclopropenone (DPC). CDR3 bases: TGTGCCACTCCAGGGAGGCGAGGCACCGGGGAGCTGTTTTTT. Protein product: CATPGRRGTGELFF.